The sequence of this TCR beta chain was determined in a study of early T cells in non-severe SARS-CoV-2 infection. Germline V gene sequence: CDR1 LNHDA, CDR2 SQIVND (reference sequence). The CDR3 totals 15 residues. V gave up 3 bases and J gave up 1 base, with 10 bases separating them. TCRdb processed the 5' RACE reads anew with MiXCR; each CDR3 protein has one entry. The sample contains about 22,000 distinct CDR3 sequences, 3% to 4.5% of which appear only once. By share, this clonotype counts as medium-sized (0.01 to 0.1%). This sequence originates from an adult who was a healthcare worker with PCR-confirmed SARS-CoV-2 infection or an uninfected control (not recorded which). The sample comprised whole blood. V gene TRBV19 combines with J gene TRBJ1-3; perhaps TRBD1 as D (5 bases). CDR3 in amino acids: CASSMPPGSGNTIYF. The CDR3, as DNA: TGTGCCAGTAGTATGCCCCCAGGGTCTGGAAACACCATATATTTT.